This T cell receptor (beta chain) emerged from a study of blood T cell repertoires in COVID-19. Across the study: Whether acute or convalescent, the COVID-19 samples came from the United States, Italy and Spain.

CDR1 is MNHEY, CDR2 SVGAGI, per germline. The V and J ends lost 2 bases and 2 bases respectively, with 13 bases between them. This CDR3 comprises 15 residues. Sequencing was performed with immunoSEQ multiplex PCR; in TCRdb, only in-frame clones are kept and a portion is missing. The sample consists of around 230,000 clones, around 82% of them appearing once. The sequence came from a woman aged 50 to 60 with acute or convalescent COVID-19. The sequenced material came from peripheral blood. The V and J genes are TRBV6-5 and TRBJ2-7; possibly TRBD2 for D (6 bases). CDR3: CASSYLPSGAYEQYF. DNA of the CDR3: TGTGCCAGCAGTTACCTTCCGTCGGGGGCCTACGAGCAGTACTTC.